Listed here are 7 T cell receptor beta chains from one sample, sequenced in a study of CD8 T cells in ankylosing spondylitis. TCRdb used MiXCR to reprocess the 5' RACE reads, holding one entry per CDR3 protein. The sample holds under 250,000 distinct CDR3 sequences, around 32% seen once. Sequencing was performed on blood, either unsorted or a sorted T cell fraction (not recorded which). The source of these receptors is a male donor with ankylosing spondylitis or in good health (not recorded which).

The J gene is TRBJ1-2, the V gene TRBV12-3 or TRBV12-4, with TRBD1 identical over 7 bases. The junction had 6 bases not matched to a gene; V was cut back by 5 bases and J by 0 bases. The CDR3 loop spans 15 amino acids. CDR3 sequence (DNA): TGTGCCAGCAGTCCAACCGGGACAGCTAACTATGGCTACACCTTC. Amino acid sequence: CASSPTGTANYGYTF.

This clonotype came up a few times. The chain uses TRBV4-1 and TRBJ2-5; 8 bases align to TRBD2. CDR3 length equals 14 residues. From germline, CDR1 is MGHRA and CDR2 YSYEKL. V gave up 4 bases and J gave up 3 bases; unmatched junction bases: 4. The CDR3 is CASSREGLEETQYF. The CDR3 DNA reads as TGCGCCAGCAGCCGGGAGGGACTAGAAGAGACCCAGTACTTC.

This rearrangement joins TRBV7-9 to TRBJ1-2; tentative D call: TRBD1 (5 bases). Germline-derived CDR1 and CDR2 are SEHNR and FQNEAQ (reference sequence). The CDR3 runs to 15 residues. The germline V and J ends were trimmed by 5 bases and 4 bases, with 17 bases remaining between them. The CDR3 sequence: CASSPELGRPYGYTF. CDR3 bases: TGTGCCAGCAGCCCAGAACTGGGGCGCCCCTATGGCTACACCTTC.

The chain carries TRBV12-3 or TRBV12-4 and TRBJ2-7; no definite D call. This CDR3 region has 14 residues. The V and J ends lost 3 bases and 0 bases respectively, with 9 bases between them. The chain's CDR3 is CASSFGRNSYEQYF. CDR3 nucleotides: TGTGCCAGCAGTTTCGGACGGAACTCCTACGAGCAGTACTTC.

The J gene is TRBJ2-3, the V gene TRBV5-1; 9 bases are shared with TRBD1. CDR1 and CDR2 from the germline V gene are SGHRS and YFSETQ. The CDR3 length is 15 residues. The junction had 6 bases not matched to a gene; V was cut back by 4 bases and J by 3 bases. The CDR3 loop reads CASSLGTGKTDTQYF. Written as DNA, the CDR3 is TGCGCCAGCAGCCTGGGGACAGGGAAGACAGATACGCAGTATTTT.

This clonotype was observed a few times. This chain connects TRBV29-1 to TRBJ2-1, with 10 bases identical to TRBD2. Unmatched junction bases numbered 6, after V lost 6 bases and J lost 4 bases. There are 14 residues in the CDR3. Germline CDR1 reads SQVTM; CDR2 reads ANQGSEA. The CDR3 nucleotides are TGCAGCGTCCCCAAGCGGGGGGGTTACAATGAGCAGTTCTTC. Translated, it gives CSVPKRGGYNEQFF.

The chain has TRBV12-3 or TRBV12-4 and TRBJ2-7, with D hard to call. Trimming left V 3 bases short and J 5 bases short, with 5 bases between. The CDR3 spans 11 residues. CDR3: CASSFLHEQYF. The CDR3 DNA is TGTGCCAGCAGTTTTTTGCACGAGCAGTACTTC.